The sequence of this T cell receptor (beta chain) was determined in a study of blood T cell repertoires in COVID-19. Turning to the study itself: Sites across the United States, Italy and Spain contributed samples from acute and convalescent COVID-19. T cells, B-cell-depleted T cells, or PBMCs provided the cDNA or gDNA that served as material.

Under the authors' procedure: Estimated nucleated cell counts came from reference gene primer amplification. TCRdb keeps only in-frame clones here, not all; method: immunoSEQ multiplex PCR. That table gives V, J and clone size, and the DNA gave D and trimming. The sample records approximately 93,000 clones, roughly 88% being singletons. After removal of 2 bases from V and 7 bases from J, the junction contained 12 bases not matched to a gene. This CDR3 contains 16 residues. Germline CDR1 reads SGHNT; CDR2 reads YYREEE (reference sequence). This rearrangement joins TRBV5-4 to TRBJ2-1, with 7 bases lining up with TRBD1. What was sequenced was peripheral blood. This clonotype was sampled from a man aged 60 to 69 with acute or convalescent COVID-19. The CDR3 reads CASSLDRVIRGNEQFF. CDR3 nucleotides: TGTGCCAGCAGCTTAGACAGGGTTATTCGGGGTAATGAGCAGTTCTTC.